Presented here are 32 T cell receptor beta chains from one specimen sequenced in a study of T cells in Graves' hyperthyroidism and ophthalmopathy. RNA transcripts served as the template for amplifying TCR beta CDR3 regions. HTBI primers drove first-round RT-PCR of the TCR CDR3. TCRdb fed the multiplex PCR reads into MiXCR, producing one record per CDR3 protein. The sample contains 300,000 to 450,000 distinct CDR3 sequences, around 25% of which appear only once. Sequencing was performed on blood. The receptors were sampled from a man aged 50 to 60 with Graves' hyperthyroidism.

The chain combines TRBV19 with TRBJ2-1, with 7 bases aligning to TRBD2. Germline CDR1 and CDR2: LNHDA and SQIVND (reference sequence). Trimming took 5 bases from V and 8 from J; bases not matched to a gene: 3. The CDR3 is made up of 12 amino acids. CDR3 sequence (DNA): TGTGCCAGTAGTTACAGCGGGGATGAGCAGTTCTTC. Its translation is CASSYSGDEQFF.

This clonotype was seen ten or more times. The J gene is TRBJ2-1, the V gene TRBV5-1; 11 bases map to TRBD2. Germline CDR1 reads SGHRS; CDR2 reads YFSETQ. The CDR3 is made up of 18 amino acids. V lost 0 bases to trimming and J lost 2 bases; unmatched junction nucleotides: 7. CDR3 sequence reads: CASSLGSSGRFPYNEQFF. As DNA, the CDR3 is TGCGCCAGCAGCTTGGGATCTAGCGGGAGGTTCCCCTACAATGAGCAGTTCTTC.

This clonotype was detected a few times. The chain is built from TRBV7-9 and TRBJ1-4; TRBD1 aligns across 9 bases. The trim removed 4 bases at V and 4 bases at J, leaving 4 bases unmatched. The CDR3 is 15 residues long. Germline assignment: CDR1 SEHNR and CDR2 FQNEAQ (reference sequence). CDR3 sequence (DNA): TGTGCCAGCAGCTCGGGACAGGGCCTTAATGAAAAACTGTTTTTT. Encoded protein: CASSSGQGLNEKLFF.

This clonotype came up a few times. The chain couples TRBV7-8 to TRBJ2-7; 14 bases align to TRBD2. The V gene's germline CDR1 is SGHVS and CDR2 FQNEAQ. Trimming cost V 5 bases and J 4 bases; bases outside gene matches: 10. The CDR3 is made up of 17 amino acids. In DNA form, the CDR3 reads TGTGCCAGCAGCCAAGGACTAGCGGGAGGAGTGGGGTACGAGCAGTACTTC. Amino acids: CASSQGLAGGVGYEQYF.

This clonotype was seen only a few times. The chain couples TRBV5-1 to TRBJ1-1; the D gene is possibly TRBD1 (5 bases). CDR1 is SGHRS and CDR2 is YFSETQ in the germline V gene. Trimming removed 4 bases from V and 1 base from J, with 11 bases in between. The CDR3 is 14 residues long. The CDR3 DNA follows: TGCGCCAGCAGCAGGGACGTATGGAACACTGAAGCTTTCTTT. It translates to CASSRDVWNTEAFF.

This clonotype has only a few counts. The gene calls are TRBV6-2 or TRBV6-3 and TRBJ1-2, with no clear D. Trimming removed 4 bases at V and 4 bases at J, with 10 bases between. CDR3 length: 13 residues. The germline CDR1 and CDR2 sequences are MNHEY and SVGEGT. Here the CDR3 DNA reads TGTGCCAGCAGTTGGGCCAGCGGCTATGGCTACACCTTC. It codes for CASSWASGYGYTF.

The chain combines TRBV12-5 with TRBJ2-1, with TRBD2 matching over 8 bases. Trimming removed 1 base from V and 1 base from J; junction bases left unmatched: 3. Germline V gene sequence: CDR1 LGHNT, CDR2 FRNRAP. This CDR3 is built from 16 residues. CDR3 in DNA: TGTGCTAGTGGTTTGGGGGCGGGAGGTTCCTACAATGAGCAGTTCTTC. This codes for CASGLGAGGSYNEQFF.

The chain uses TRBV27 and TRBJ2-3; TRBD2 agrees at 8 bases. The V gene's germline CDR1 is MNHEY and CDR2 SMNVEV (reference sequence). The CDR3 loop spans 16 amino acids. Trimming cost V 5 bases and J 2 bases; bases outside gene matches: 9. This chain's CDR3 is CASSPRTSSSTDTQYF. Written as DNA, the CDR3 is TGTGCCAGCAGTCCTCGGACTAGCTCTTCCACAGATACGCAGTATTTT.

The CDR3, as DNA: TGTGCCAGCAGCTCCGGATTTTCCGGACAGGGCATCTACGAGCAGTACTTC. Translated, it gives CASSSGFSGQGIYEQYF. V is TRBV11-2 and J is TRBJ2-7, with 8 bases matching TRBD1. The CDR3 consists of 17 residues. Trimming cost V 4 bases and J 3 bases; bases outside gene matches: 14. Germline-derived CDR1 and CDR2 are SGHAT and FQNNGV.

This clonotype was detected only a few times. The J gene is TRBJ1-2, the V gene TRBV20-1; D remains unclear. The CDR3 extends over 18 amino acids. V lost 3 bases to trimming and J lost 1 base, with 24 bases between them. CDR1 DFQATT and CDR2 SNEGSKA come from the germline V gene (reference sequence). This chain's CDR3 is CSASRPPSGGAVNYGYTF. The DNA for the CDR3 is TGCAGTGCTAGCCGTCCACCTTCCGGCGGAGCCGTTAACTATGGCTACACCTTC.

This clonotype was seen ten or more times. The chain carries TRBV20-1 and TRBJ2-7; no reliable D call. V was trimmed by 3 bases and J by 7 bases, leaving 16 bases between them. Germline V gene sequence: CDR1 DFQATT, CDR2 SNEGSKA (reference sequence). The CDR3 has 13 residues. The CDR3 region has the DNA TGCAGTGCTAGGGGCGGCTTCGAGAAGGAGCAGTACTTC. Protein product: CSARGGFEKEQYF.

In its sample, this clonotype was seen many times. This chain links TRBV27 with TRBJ2-3; 9 bases agree with TRBD1. This CDR3 has 16 residues. The V gene end was trimmed by 8 bases and the J gene end by 3 bases; junction bases not matched to a gene: 12. Germline CDR1 reads MNHEY; CDR2 reads SMNVEV (reference sequence). The CDR3 loop is CASHLSGTGRTDTQYF. The CDR3 coding sequence is TGTGCCAGCCATCTCTCCGGGACAGGGAGAACAGATACGCAGTATTTT.

The chain recombines TRBV11-1 with TRBJ2-1, with 8 positions matching TRBD2. Germline values: CDR1 SGHAT, CDR2 FQDESV (reference sequence). The ends lost 5 bases at V and 2 bases at J; junction bases unmatched: 8. The CDR3 is made up of 16 amino acids. CDR3 nucleotides: TGTGCCAGCAGCCCAGAACTAGCGGAGGCCTACAATGAGCAGTTCTTC. Translated: CASSPELAEAYNEQFF. Full variable domain (outside the CDR3, taken from reference TRBV11-1 and TRBJ2-1): EAEVAQSPRYKITEKSQAVAFWCDPISGHATLYWYRQILGQGPELLVQFQDESVVDDSQLPKDRFSAERLKGVDSTLKIQPAELGDSAMYLCASSPELAEAYNEQFFGPGTRLTVL.

This clonotype showed up just once. The rearrangement joins TRBV12-3 or TRBV12-4 to TRBJ2-5; a weak D match, TRBD1 (5 bases). V lost 4 bases and J 2 bases, leaving 14 bases between the germline ends. CDR3 length: 15 residues. CDR3: CASSYSGRQQETQYF. CDR3 bases: TGTGCCAGCAGTTACTCAGGCCGACAGCAAGAGACCCAGTACTTC.

V gene TRBV28 combines with J gene TRBJ1-6, with D uncertain. V lost 4 bases to trimming and J lost 5 bases, with 9 bases between them. CDR3 size: 14 residues. Germline assignment: CDR1 MDHEN and CDR2 SYDVKM. The CDR3 region has the DNA TGTGCCAGCAGTTCAGGAGCACATAATTCACCCCTCCACTTT. This sequence encodes CASSSGAHNSPLHF.

This clonotype was seen repeatedly, ten times or more. V usage is TRBV20-1 and J usage is TRBJ2-5; 9 bases fit TRBD2. CDR1 and CDR2 from the germline V gene are DFQATT and SNEGSKA (reference sequence). After removal of 3 bases from V and 7 bases from J, the junction contained 6 bases not matched to a gene. The CDR3 has 13 residues. The CDR3 bases are TGCAGTGCTAGTGTTAGCGGGAGAGGGACCCAGTACTTC. Protein: CSASVSGRGTQYF.

The chain joins TRBV6-1 to TRBJ2-7; the D call may be TRBD1 or TRBD2 (5 bases each). V lost 8 bases and J lost 1, with 15 bases in between. Per germline, CDR1 MNHNS and CDR2 SASEGT. CDR3 size: 14 residues. CDR3 DNA sequence: TGTGCCAGCGGCCAACCTGGGGGATCCTACGAGCAGTACTTC. Protein: CASGQPGGSYEQYF.

The chain combines TRBV20-1 with TRBJ1-1; 8 bases map to TRBD1. The CDR3 is 13 residues long. V shed 5 bases, J shed 4 bases, and the junction held 6 bases outside the gene matches. In germline, CDR1 is DFQATT, CDR2 SNEGSKA (reference sequence). For the CDR3, the DNA is TGCAGTGCTCGGACAGGGCATTTCACTGAAGCTTTCTTT. This codes for CSARTGHFTEAFF.

This clonotype was detected only a few times. The V gene is TRBV12-5, the J gene TRBJ2-1; no firm D call. Trimming took off 6 bases at V and 5 bases at J, with 11 bases between the two ends. This CDR3 region has 13 residues. Germline CDR1 is LGHNT and CDR2 is FRNRAP. DNA of the CDR3: TGTGCTAGTGGACCCCCCACAAACAATGAGCAGTTCTTC. Its protein is CASGPPTNNEQFF.

The rearrangement uses TRBV10-1 and TRBJ2-2, with TRBD2 as a possible D gene (7 bases). Germline lookup yields CDR1 WNHNN and CDR2 SYGVQD (reference sequence). The CDR3 sequence is 18 residues long. V was cut by 9 bases and J by 3 bases, with 26 bases left in between. The CDR3 is CARPPPPQWGGDTGELFF. The CDR3 coding sequence is TGCGCCAGGCCCCCCCCCCCCCAATGGGGGGGCGACACCGGGGAGCTGTTTTTT.

In its sample, this clonotype was seen a few times. This chain uses TRBV14 with TRBJ2-2; 9 nucleotides agree with TRBD2. V was pared by 1 base and J by 5 bases, with 5 bases of the junction left unmatched. The CDR3 covers 16 residues. Looked up from germline, CDR1 is SGHDN and CDR2 is FVKESK. CDR3 DNA: TGTGCCAGCAGCCAAGCAAGAAGCGGGGGGACCGGGGAGCTGTTTTTT. Amino acid sequence: CASSQARSGGTGELFF. The complete variable domain, with remaining parts taken from reference TRBV14 and TRBJ2-2, reads EAGVTQFPSHSVIEKGQTVTLRCDPISGHDNLYWYRRVMGKEIKFLLHFVKESKQDESGMPNNRFLAERTGGTYSTLKVQPAELEDSGVYFCASSQARSGGTGELFFGEGSRLTVL.

The chain combines TRBV27 with TRBJ2-3, with 8 bases that match TRBD2. The CDR3 is 17 amino acids. CDR1 and CDR2 from the germline V gene are MNHEY and SMNVEV (reference sequence). The J segment lost 2 bases and the V segment lost 0 bases, leaving 7 bases of the junction unmatched. The CDR3 spells CASSLSREGRVTDTQYF. The CDR3 bases are TGTGCCAGCAGTTTATCCCGGGAGGGCCGCGTCACAGATACGCAGTATTTT.

There are many counts of this clonotype. The V and J genes are TRBV27 and TRBJ2-3; 13 positions agree with TRBD2. Germline lookup yields CDR1 MNHEY and CDR2 SMNVEV (reference sequence). V lost 6 bases and J lost 1; bases outside the gene matches: 1. CDR3 length: 15 residues. The CDR3: CASRGLAGGTDTQYF. CDR3 DNA sequence: TGTGCCAGCAGAGGACTAGCGGGGGGCACAGATACGCAGTATTTT.

The chain couples TRBV6-1 to TRBJ2-1; either TRBD1 or TRBD2 may fit D (5 bases each). The V end was cut by 2 bases, the J end by 1 base, with 18 bases between. The CDR3 contains 18 residues. Germline loops: CDR1 MNHNS, CDR2 SASEGT. CDR3 amino acids: CASSERLSGRPSYNEQFF. The CDR3, as DNA: TGTGCCAGCAGTGAAAGATTGTCGGGACGCCCGTCCTACAATGAGCAGTTCTTC.

CDR3 coding DNA: TGTGCCAGTAGCAGAAAAACTAGCGGGAGGCACAATTACAATGAGCAGTTCTTC. Translation: CASSRKTSGRHNYNEQFF. The rearrangement uses TRBV19 and TRBJ2-1; TRBD2 agrees at 12 bases. The germline CDR1 and CDR2 sequences are LNHDA and SQIVND (reference sequence). With V trimmed by 6 bases and J by 4 bases, 13 bases remained unmatched. The CDR3 is 18 residues long.

The sample holds a few counts of this clonotype. The chain combines TRBV20-1 with TRBJ1-5; TRBD1 agrees at 8 bases. Germline CDR1 and CDR2: DFQATT and SNEGSKA (reference sequence). The V segment lost 3 bases and the J segment 5 bases; nucleotides outside the gene matches: 6. The CDR3 consists of 14 residues. CDR3: CSARIGTGDQPQHF. The CDR3 coding sequence is TGCAGTGCTAGGATTGGGACAGGCGATCAGCCCCAGCATTTT.

In its sample, this clonotype was seen many times. CDR3 nucleotides: TGTGCCAGCAGTGAGGGGGTATACAATGAGCAGTTCTTC. Translation: CASSEGVYNEQFF. This chain links TRBV3-1 with TRBJ2-1; D may be TRBD1 (6 bases). There are 13 residues in the CDR3. CDR1 and CDR2 from the germline V gene are LGHDT and YNNKEL (reference sequence). The V gene lost 6 bases and the J gene lost 4 bases, with 10 bases spanning the gap.

The J gene is TRBJ2-3, the V gene TRBV28; possible D gene TRBD1, 6 bases. V lost 6 bases, J lost 1 base, and 11 bases lay in between. The CDR3 spans 14 residues. The germline V gene encodes CDR1 MDHEN and CDR2 SYDVKM. DNA for the CDR3: TGTGCCAGCAGACCGACAGGCCGCACAGATACGCAGTATTTT. This translates into CASRPTGRTDTQYF.

The J gene is TRBJ2-7, the V gene TRBV18, with 10 bases matching TRBD1. Trimming cost V 6 bases and J 0 bases; bases outside gene matches: 2. Germline V gives CDR1 KGHSH, CDR2 LQKENI. This CDR3 has 14 amino acids. CDR3 sequence: CASSGQGNSYEQYF. The CDR3 DNA reads as TGTGCCAGCTCGGGACAGGGGAACTCCTACGAGCAGTACTTC.

The sample holds many counts of this clonotype. J is TRBJ2-3 and V is TRBV11-1; a weak D match, TRBD2 (5 bases). CDR1 is SGHAT, CDR2 FQDESV, per germline (reference sequence). This CDR3 contains 13 residues. V was pared by 5 bases and J by 8 bases, with 14 bases between. CDR3 in amino acids: CASSHVVALTQYF. DNA of the CDR3: TGTGCCAGCAGCCACGTTGTAGCGCTTACGCAGTATTTT. The full variable domain, its missing parts supplied by reference TRBV11-1 and TRBJ2-3, is EAEVAQSPRYKITEKSQAVAFWCDPISGHATLYWYRQILGQGPELLVQFQDESVVDDSQLPKDRFSAERLKGVDSTLKIQPAELGDSAMYLCASSHVVALTQYFGPGTRLTVL.

This clonotype came up many times. In nucleotides, the CDR3 is TGTGCCAGCACCATAACAGGGGATTCCTACGAGCAGTACTTC. Translation: CASTITGDSYEQYF. The rearrangement joins TRBV12-3 or TRBV12-4 to TRBJ2-7, with TRBD1 identical over 7 bases. The CDR3 extends over 14 amino acids. V shed 7 bases, J shed 1 base, and the junction held 7 bases outside the gene matches.

The chain joins TRBV7-3 to TRBJ2-5; tentative D call: TRBD1 (5 bases). Looked up from germline, CDR1 is SGHTA and CDR2 is FQGTGA. V was clipped by 5 bases and J by 1 base, with 14 bases between them. CDR3 length: 15 amino acids. The CDR3 region is CASSINMGPQETQYF. DNA for the CDR3: TGTGCCAGCAGCATAAACATGGGGCCCCAAGAGACCCAGTACTTC.